Below, one T cell receptor (beta chain) is given with its context. Its antigen target is currently unknown. Within one base of it there is no much larger clone, and no base qualities were kept. Via the germline V gene (reference sequence), CDR1 is LNHDA and CDR2 SQIVND. The CDR3 has 14 amino acids, counting the end cysteine and phenylalanine. CDR3 DNA is the only sequence kept; it has 42 bases, read in frame from the first base. Trimming leaves V shorter by 5 bases and J shorter by 8 bases, with the junction holding 6 bases beyond the gene matches. This sample was taken from a study of OX40 agonist ivuxolimab in advanced cancers. A note on the overall study: Ivuxolimab was a fully human IgG2 agonistic monoclonal antibody targeting the costimulatory receptor OX40 (CD134). Intravenous ivuxolimab was administered to patients every 2 weeks at six dose levels: 0.01, 0.1, 0.3, 1.5, 3 and 10 mg/kg. Of the roughly 51 dose-escalation patients, hepatocellular carcinoma was present in around 20, melanoma in around 15, renal cell carcinoma in 9 and head and neck cancer in 9. A male proportion of around 81% and a mean age of approximately 60 years, ranging from roughly 23 to 80, were recorded for the dose-escalation cohort. Prior anti-PD-1, anti-PD-L1 or anti-CTLA-4 therapy was permitted, and checkpoint inhibitors had been received by roughly 40% of dose-escalation patients. Partial responses occurred in three dose-escalation patients: two with cutaneous melanoma and one with hepatocellular carcinoma. Peripheral TCRbeta sequencing aimed to test whether ivuxolimab altered TCR sequence diversity and caused clonal T-cell expansion. The monotherapy dose-escalation portion (N of about 50 patients) of the phase I ivuxolimab trial is reported in the paper.

The trial excluded patients who had a history of autoimmune disease or were on systemic immunosuppression. In every dose cohort, peripheral blood was drawn for TCR sequencing at baseline, cycle 4 day 1, and cycle 7 day 1. Samples were obtained from an open-label, multicenter, first-in-human phase I dose-escalation trial of ivuxolimab. Adults with locally advanced or metastatic melanoma, renal cell carcinoma, hepatocellular carcinoma or head and neck squamous cell carcinoma were enrolled in the trial. Before TCR sequencing, CD4+ and CD8+ T cells were separately sorted from peripheral blood. Genomic DNA was extracted from sorted cells for sequencing of the TCRbeta CDR3 region. The immunoSEQ Assay was used to sequence the TCRbeta CDR3 regions. The source is immuneACCESS, and TCRdb retained only in-frame sequences with V and J called. Part of the clones is not carried over; for the studies checked, unresolved V genes explain less than half of this, and the remainder is unexplained. This sample lists 20,000 to 30,000 clones; approximately 88% were detected once. The ten top clones hold roughly a tenth of the sample.

The paper as a whole reports these results and caveats: Low levels of normalized T-cell clonal expansion were also seen in some patients who did not respond. In the 0.1-3.0 mg/kg groups, partial responders had among the lowest normalized peripheral clonal expansion, particularly in CD8+ T cells. At doses of 0.1 to 3.0 mg/kg, clonal expansion of both CD4+ and CD8+ T cells in blood was seen between baseline and week 6. Antigen specificity was not determined for the clonally expanded peripheral T cells. After ivuxolimab, more expanded clones were found on average in CD8+ T cells than in CD4+ T cells.

The sample here was CD4+ or CD8+ T cells sorted from blood, taken in a trial of the OX40 agonist ivuxolimab. The sequence links TRBV19 to TRBJ2-1, with 10 bases matching TRBD1. This receptor was taken from an adult with an advanced solid tumor such as melanoma, head and neck, liver or kidney cancer. The nucleotides are TGTGCCAGTAGTCACCGACAGGGGGCGGATGAGCAGTTCTTC. Its protein product is CASSHRQGADEQFF.